These T cell receptor beta chains were read from a single sample in a study of blood T cell repertoires in COVID-19. Here immunoSEQ multiplex PCR was the method, and the copy in TCRdb shows in-frame clones only, minus some. This table holds 500,000 or so clones, approximately 90% found once. The source material was PBMCs or T cells enriched from blood (not recorded which). The receptors were gathered from a woman in her late teens or twenties who had recovered from COVID-19. CDR3s include the opening cysteine and the closing phenylalanine or tryptophan. The order of the fields is clone size, J gene, CDR3 length, V gene, D gene, CDR3 DNA, CDR3 protein. D genes are given only for firm matches. Clone size appears in some rows only: once, few, many, or a class for an expanded clone.

abundance: -; j_gene: TRBJ2-2; len: 13; v_gene: TRBV29-1; d_gene: -; CDR3nt: TGCAGCGGGAGGGGCCCGAACACCGGGGAGCTGTTTTTT; CDR3aa: CSGRGPNTGELFF
abundance: -; j_gene: TRBJ1-4; len: 15; v_gene: TRBV3-1/TRBV3-2; d_gene: -; CDR3nt: TGTGCCAGCAGTCCGGGGGTTGCAACTAATGAAAAACTGTTTTTT; CDR3aa: CASSPGVATNEKLFF
abundance: -; j_gene: TRBJ1-5; len: 13; v_gene: TRBV12-3/TRBV12-4; d_gene: -; CDR3nt: TGTGCCAGCAGTTTGGCGGGAGATCAGCCCCAGCATTTT; CDR3aa: CASSLAGDQPQHF
abundance: -; j_gene: TRBJ1-5; len: 11; v_gene: TRBV2; d_gene: -; CDR3nt: TGTGCCAGCAGGAGCACCGGGCCCCAGCATTTT; CDR3aa: CASRSTGPQHF
abundance: once; j_gene: TRBJ2-3; len: 17; v_gene: TRBV18; d_gene: -; CDR3nt: TGTGCCAGCTCAGCTTCACAGGTTCCCGGTGTGTCAGATACGCAGTATTTT; CDR3aa: CASSASQVPGVSDTQYF
abundance: -; j_gene: TRBJ2-3; len: 19; v_gene: TRBV6-1; d_gene: TRBD1; CDR3nt: TGTGCCAGCAGTGAAGGCCGTCTGTTGGGGACAGGGGTCACAGATACGCAGTATTTT; CDR3aa: CASSEGRLLGTGVTDTQYF
abundance: -; j_gene: TRBJ2-5; len: 12; v_gene: TRBV4-1; d_gene: -; CDR3nt: TGCGCCAGCAGCCTACCTCAGGGGACCCAGTACTTC; CDR3aa: CASSLPQGTQYF
abundance: -; j_gene: TRBJ1-1; len: 13; v_gene: TRBV25-1; d_gene: -; CDR3nt: TGTGCCAGCAGTTCGGGTCTGGACACTGAAGCTTTCTTT; CDR3aa: CASSSGLDTEAFF
abundance: once; j_gene: TRBJ1-2; len: 13; v_gene: TRBV24-1; d_gene: TRBD1; CDR3nt: TGTGCCACCAGTGACAGGGGGCAGGATGGCTACACCTTC; CDR3aa: CATSDRGQDGYTF
abundance: -; j_gene: TRBJ2-3; len: 13; v_gene: TRBV30; d_gene: -; CDR3nt: TGTGCCTGGTGCGCGGGCTCCACAGATACGCAGTATTTT; CDR3aa: CAWCAGSTDTQYF
abundance: -; j_gene: TRBJ1-1; len: 15; v_gene: TRBV19; d_gene: TRBD1; CDR3nt: TGTGCCAGTAGTATGCACAGGGGACCGAACACTGAAGCTTTCTTT; CDR3aa: CASSMHRGPNTEAFF
abundance: -; j_gene: TRBJ2-3; len: 17; v_gene: TRBV7-8; d_gene: TRBD2; CDR3nt: TGTGCCAGCAGCTCGTCGGGGCGGGGGTTCAAGGGGGATACGCAGTATTTT; CDR3aa: CASSSSGRGFKGDTQYF
abundance: -; j_gene: TRBJ1-5; len: 15; v_gene: TRBV19; d_gene: TRBD1; CDR3nt: TGTGCCAGTAGTATAGACCAGGGGGGTAATCAGCCCCAGCATTTT; CDR3aa: CASSIDQGGNQPQHF
abundance: -; j_gene: TRBJ1-1; len: 11; v_gene: TRBV19; d_gene: -; CDR3nt: TGTGCCAGTAGCTTTAACACTGAAGCTTTCTTT; CDR3aa: CASSFNTEAFF
abundance: -; j_gene: TRBJ2-4; len: 14; v_gene: TRBV2; d_gene: -; CDR3nt: TGTGCCAGCAGTGTTGGACAGGCCAAAAACATTCAGTACTTC; CDR3aa: CASSVGQAKNIQYF
abundance: many; j_gene: TRBJ2-5; len: 13; v_gene: TRBV11-2; d_gene: -; CDR3nt: TGTGCCAGCAGCTTATGGAGCGGGGAGACCCAGTACTTC; CDR3aa: CASSLWSGETQYF
abundance: once; j_gene: TRBJ2-5; len: 18; v_gene: TRBV7-9; d_gene: TRBD2; CDR3nt: TGTGCCAGCAGCTCTAGGACTAGCGGGGGAATATATCAAGAGACCCAGTACTTC; CDR3aa: CASSSRTSGGIYQETQYF
abundance: many; j_gene: TRBJ1-1; len: 14; v_gene: TRBV3-1/TRBV3-2; d_gene: -; CDR3nt: TGTGCCAGCAGCCAAGACCTGGGAGGATCGGGGGCTTTCTTT; CDR3aa: CASSQDLGGSGAFF
abundance: -; j_gene: TRBJ2-5; len: 15; v_gene: TRBV7-2; d_gene: -; CDR3nt: TGTGCCAGCAGCTTAGACGGACAGCCCCAAGAGACCCAGTACTTC; CDR3aa: CASSLDGQPQETQYF
abundance: -; j_gene: TRBJ2-3; len: 16; v_gene: TRBV21-1; d_gene: -; CDR3nt: TGTGCCAGCAGCCTATTTAAACAGGGGAGCACAGATACGCAGTATTTT; CDR3aa: CASSLFKQGSTDTQYF
abundance: -; j_gene: TRBJ1-4; len: 15; v_gene: TRBV7-8; d_gene: TRBD1; CDR3nt: TGTGCCAGCAGCTCCTACAGGGGTGTAACGGAAAAACTGTTTTTT; CDR3aa: CASSSYRGVTEKLFF
abundance: few; j_gene: TRBJ2-3; len: 14; v_gene: TRBV19; d_gene: -; CDR3nt: TGTGCCAGTAGTATAGACAGAAGCACAGATACGCAGTATTTT; CDR3aa: CASSIDRSTDTQYF
abundance: -; j_gene: TRBJ1-2; len: 15; v_gene: TRBV15; d_gene: -; CDR3nt: TGTGCCACCAGCAGCGCCAGGGGTTCTGGCTATGGCTACACCTTC; CDR3aa: CATSSARGSGYGYTF
abundance: -; j_gene: TRBJ2-1; len: 15; v_gene: TRBV5-5; d_gene: -; CDR3nt: TGTGCCAGCAGCTTGGCGGGATTCCGGGGCAATGAGCAGTTCTTC; CDR3aa: CASSLAGFRGNEQFF
abundance: -; j_gene: TRBJ1-6; len: 14; v_gene: TRBV6-4; d_gene: TRBD1; CDR3nt: TGTGCCAGCAACAAGGACAGGGTGAATTCACCCCTCCACTTT; CDR3aa: CASNKDRVNSPLHF
abundance: -; j_gene: TRBJ2-7; len: 16; v_gene: TRBV7-2; d_gene: -; CDR3nt: TGTGCCAGCAGCCCCCTGCGAGGCCCCTCCTTTTACGGGCAGTACTTC; CDR3aa: CASSPLRGPSFYGQYF
abundance: -; j_gene: TRBJ2-5; len: 11; v_gene: TRBV5-1; d_gene: -; CDR3nt: TGCGCCAGCACGCAGAAAGAGACCCAGTACTTC; CDR3aa: CASTQKETQYF
abundance: -; j_gene: TRBJ1-1; len: 13; v_gene: TRBV29-1; d_gene: -; CDR3nt: TGCAGCGTTTCCCCTCAGATGAACACTGAAGCTTTCTTT; CDR3aa: CSVSPQMNTEAFF
abundance: -; j_gene: TRBJ1-2; len: 15; v_gene: TRBV5-1; d_gene: -; CDR3nt: TGCGCCAGCAGCTTGTTTCCGGGACAAGTCTATGGCTACACCTTC; CDR3aa: CASSLFPGQVYGYTF